Included here is one T cell receptor beta chain sequence, with context. The antigen is not known. The protocol was immunoSEQ multiplex PCR, while the TCRdb copy is restricted to in-frame clones and leaves out a portion. The table shows about 9,200 clones, with over 85% occurring only once. The germline CDR1 and CDR2 sequences are MNHEY and SVGAGI. CDR3 size: 14 residues. V was clipped by 7 bases and J by 0 bases, with 10 bases between them. This sample is drawn from a study of T cells in localized non-small cell lung cancer. Study results and caveats: When the top 100 tumor clones were examined, a median around 61 of them also appeared in the adjacent lung, which was paired and uninvolved. Uninvolved adjacent lung, not tumor, had the highest T cell clonality.

The receptor was isolated from a female donor older than 55 with stage II squamous cell lung carcinoma. The source was peripheral blood, collected before any cancer treatment. This rearrangement joins TRBV6-5 to TRBJ1-3, with a weak D call TRBD1 (6 bases). CDR3 protein: CASTLGGSGNTIYF. CDR3 coding DNA: TGTGCCAGCACTCTAGGGGGCTCTGGAAACACCATATATTTT.